This is a list of T cell receptor beta chains from one sample in a study of CD8 T cells in ankylosing spondylitis. In TCRdb, the 5' RACE reads were re-called with MiXCR into one record per CDR3 protein. The repertoire holds around 220,000 distinct CDR3 sequences, roughly 10% seen once, with roughly a fifth in the top ten. The sample comprised blood, either unsorted or a sorted T cell fraction (not recorded which). The receptors stem from a male donor with ankylosing spondylitis or in good health (not recorded which). Each CDR3 is given with its conserved first and last residue. The order of the fields is J gene, V gene, CDR3 length, clone size, D gene, CDR3 protein, CDR3 DNA. The D gene is left open where the match is weak. Size is stated for part of the rows, as once, few or many counts, or as a class when the clone is expanded.

j_call: TRBJ2-7
v_call: TRBV28
cdr3_length: 19
clone_size: .
d_call: TRBD2
cdr3_aa: CASSLAPWLAGASTYEQYF
cdr3_nt: TGTGCCAGCAGTTTAGCCCCATGGCTAGCGGGGGCCTCAACCTACGAGCAGTACTTC

j_call: TRBJ2-3
v_call: TRBV5-1
cdr3_length: 16
clone_size: many
d_call: .
cdr3_aa: CASSPDGGTSTDTQYF
cdr3_nt: TGCGCCAGCAGCCCAGATGGGGGGACGAGCACAGATACGCAGTATTTT

j_call: TRBJ2-6
v_call: TRBV18
cdr3_length: 19
clone_size: many
d_call: .
cdr3_aa: CASSPLPRQAESGANVLTF
cdr3_nt: TGTGCCAGCTCACCACTACCGAGACAGGCGGAATCTGGGGCCAACGTCCTGACTTTC

j_call: TRBJ2-2
v_call: TRBV2
cdr3_length: 14
clone_size: few
d_call: TRBD2
cdr3_aa: CASRTSVATGELFF
cdr3_nt: TGTGCCAGTAGGACTAGCGTAGCCACCGGGGAGCTGTTTTTT

j_call: TRBJ2-3
v_call: TRBV5-1
cdr3_length: 16
clone_size: many
d_call: TRBD2
cdr3_aa: CASSFTSGGPPYTQYF
cdr3_nt: TGCGCCAGCAGCTTTACTAGCGGGGGGCCCCCTTATACGCAGTATTTT

j_call: TRBJ2-7
v_call: TRBV28
cdr3_length: 15
clone_size: .
d_call: TRBD1
cdr3_aa: CASSSPGTGGYEQYF
cdr3_nt: TGTGCCAGCAGTTCGCCGGGGACAGGGGGCTACGAGCAGTACTTC

j_call: TRBJ2-7
v_call: TRBV3-1
cdr3_length: 15
clone_size: .
d_call: .
cdr3_aa: CASSLEYSGVSEQYF
cdr3_nt: TGTGCCAGCAGCCTAGAATATAGTGGAGTTTCCGAGCAGTACTTC

j_call: TRBJ2-3
v_call: TRBV7-3
cdr3_length: 14
clone_size: many
d_call: TRBD2
cdr3_aa: CASSPGTSEDTQYF
cdr3_nt: TGTGCCAGCAGTCCTGGGACTAGCGAAGATACGCAGTATTTT

j_call: TRBJ2-1
v_call: TRBV7-3
cdr3_length: 16
clone_size: many
d_call: TRBD2
cdr3_aa: CASSPKPRGDYNEQFF
cdr3_nt: TGTGCCAGCAGCCCTAAACCGCGGGGGGACTACAATGAGCAGTTCTTC

j_call: TRBJ1-1
v_call: TRBV7-6
cdr3_length: 16
clone_size: few
d_call: .
cdr3_aa: CASSLDTLRMNTEAFF
cdr3_nt: TGTGCCAGCAGCTTGGATACCTTGCGGATGAACACTGAAGCTTTCTTT

j_call: TRBJ2-1
v_call: TRBV27
cdr3_length: 14
clone_size: few
d_call: TRBD2
cdr3_aa: CASGERGEYNEQFF
cdr3_nt: TGTGCCAGCGGAGAGCGGGGGGAATACAATGAGCAGTTCTTC

j_call: TRBJ2-5
v_call: TRBV3-1
cdr3_length: 15
clone_size: few
d_call: .
cdr3_aa: CASSQALLGGETQYF
cdr3_nt: TGTGCCAGCAGCCAAGCGCTACTAGGAGGAGAGACCCAGTACTTC

j_call: TRBJ2-3
v_call: TRBV9
cdr3_length: 13
clone_size: few
d_call: .
cdr3_aa: CASSPAGRDTQYF
cdr3_nt: TGTGCCAGCAGCCCCGCGGGGCGGGATACGCAGTATTTT

j_call: TRBJ1-2
v_call: TRBV12-3/TRBV12-4
cdr3_length: 15
clone_size: many
d_call: .
cdr3_aa: CASSLGLTGAYGYTF
cdr3_nt: TGTGCCAGCAGTTTAGGTCTTACCGGTGCCTATGGCTACACCTTC

j_call: TRBJ2-2
v_call: TRBV20-1
cdr3_length: 14
clone_size: .
d_call: .
cdr3_aa: CSARFRPYTGELFF
cdr3_nt: TGCAGTGCTAGATTTAGACCATACACCGGGGAGCTGTTTTTT

j_call: TRBJ2-3
v_call: TRBV5-1
cdr3_length: 16
clone_size: many
d_call: .
cdr3_aa: CASSLDGRGNTDTQYF
cdr3_nt: TGCGCCAGCAGCTTGGATGGTAGGGGAAACACAGATACGCAGTATTTT

j_call: TRBJ2-1
v_call: TRBV25-1
cdr3_length: 12
clone_size: many
d_call: .
cdr3_aa: CASIGTNNEQFF
cdr3_nt: TGTGCCAGCATTGGGACGAACAATGAGCAGTTCTTC

j_call: TRBJ2-1
v_call: TRBV3-1
cdr3_length: 16
clone_size: many
d_call: TRBD2
cdr3_aa: CASSQVLAGGHNEQFF
cdr3_nt: TGTGCCAGCAGCCAAGTCCTAGCGGGGGGTCACAATGAGCAGTTCTTC

j_call: TRBJ1-5
v_call: TRBV5-6
cdr3_length: 16
clone_size: .
d_call: .
cdr3_aa: CASSPRGGGSNQPQHF
cdr3_nt: TGTGCCAGCAGCCCTCGAGGGGGGGGCAGCAATCAGCCCCAGCATTTT

j_call: TRBJ2-1
v_call: TRBV6-4
cdr3_length: 18
clone_size: .
d_call: TRBD1
cdr3_aa: CASTPGTGIIIGYNEQFF
cdr3_nt: TGTGCCAGCACCCCCGGGACAGGGATCATCATAGGGTACAATGAGCAGTTCTTC

j_call: TRBJ2-2
v_call: TRBV20-1
cdr3_length: 12
clone_size: many
d_call: .
cdr3_aa: CSAPPVTGELFF
cdr3_nt: TGCAGTGCCCCTCCGGTCACCGGGGAGCTGTTTTTT

j_call: TRBJ2-1
v_call: TRBV6-5
cdr3_length: 15
clone_size: .
d_call: TRBD1
cdr3_aa: CASSYRDSSYNEQFF
cdr3_nt: TGTGCCAGCAGTTACAGGGACAGCTCCTACAATGAGCAGTTCTTC

j_call: TRBJ2-3
v_call: TRBV11-2
cdr3_length: 13
clone_size: few
d_call: TRBD2
cdr3_aa: CASDLGLADTQYF
cdr3_nt: TGTGCCAGCGACCTGGGACTAGCAGATACGCAGTATTTT

j_call: TRBJ2-5
v_call: TRBV7-9
cdr3_length: 16
clone_size: few
d_call: TRBD1
cdr3_aa: CASSSRGTGGTETQYF
cdr3_nt: TGTGCCAGCAGCTCGAGGGGGACAGGGGGCACAGAGACCCAGTACTTC

j_call: TRBJ1-5
v_call: TRBV28
cdr3_length: 15
clone_size: few
d_call: .
cdr3_aa: CASSPSASKVQPQHF
cdr3_nt: TGTGCCAGCAGTCCCAGCGCCAGCAAGGTTCAGCCCCAGCATTTT

j_call: TRBJ2-3
v_call: TRBV3-1
cdr3_length: 14
clone_size: few
d_call: .
cdr3_aa: CASSQSPGTDTQYF
cdr3_nt: TGTGCCAGCAGCCAATCTCCGGGGACAGATACGCAGTATTTT

j_call: TRBJ2-5
v_call: TRBV3-1
cdr3_length: 15
clone_size: .
d_call: .
cdr3_aa: CASSQGLSQKETQYF
cdr3_nt: TGTGCCAGCAGCCAAGGTTTGTCACAGAAAGAGACCCAGTACTTC

j_call: TRBJ2-3
v_call: TRBV28
cdr3_length: 15
clone_size: many
d_call: TRBD2
cdr3_aa: CASTPRLAGADTQYF
cdr3_nt: TGTGCCAGCACCCCAAGACTAGCGGGGGCAGATACGCAGTATTTT

j_call: TRBJ2-2
v_call: TRBV3-1
cdr3_length: 15
clone_size: few
d_call: .
cdr3_aa: CASSHDRRVPGELFF
cdr3_nt: TGTGCCAGCAGCCATGACAGGAGGGTCCCCGGGGAGCTGTTTTTT

j_call: TRBJ2-2
v_call: TRBV7-9
cdr3_length: 13
clone_size: few
d_call: .
cdr3_aa: CARNPLNTGELFF
cdr3_nt: TGTGCCAGAAACCCCTTGAACACCGGGGAGCTGTTTTTT

j_call: TRBJ2-3
v_call: TRBV29-1
cdr3_length: 14
clone_size: .
d_call: .
cdr3_aa: CSVAGGESTDTQYF
cdr3_nt: TGCAGCGTTGCTGGCGGGGAGAGCACAGATACGCAGTATTTT

j_call: TRBJ2-2
v_call: TRBV28
cdr3_length: 16
clone_size: many
d_call: TRBD1
cdr3_aa: CASSAAGQGNTGELFF
cdr3_nt: TGTGCCAGCAGTGCCGCGGGACAGGGGAACACCGGGGAGCTGTTTTTT

j_call: TRBJ2-1
v_call: TRBV7-2
cdr3_length: 16
clone_size: many
d_call: TRBD2
cdr3_aa: CASSQEALAGVNEQFF
cdr3_nt: TGTGCCAGCAGCCAAGAGGCACTAGCGGGGGTAAATGAGCAGTTCTTC

j_call: TRBJ1-2
v_call: TRBV7-2
cdr3_length: 11
clone_size: .
d_call: .
cdr3_aa: CASSLRSGYTF
cdr3_nt: TGTGCCAGCAGCTTGAGGTCTGGCTACACCTTC

j_call: TRBJ1-6
v_call: TRBV20-1
cdr3_length: 16
clone_size: many
d_call: TRBD1
cdr3_aa: CSAILTGREYNSPLHF
cdr3_nt: TGCAGTGCTATCCTGACAGGGCGAGAGTATAATTCACCCCTCCACTTT

j_call: TRBJ2-5
v_call: TRBV28
cdr3_length: 14
clone_size: many
d_call: .
cdr3_aa: CASSLFGNQETQYF
cdr3_nt: TGTGCCAGCAGTTTATTCGGGAACCAAGAGACCCAGTACTTC

j_call: TRBJ1-2
v_call: TRBV12-3/TRBV12-4
cdr3_length: 15
clone_size: .
d_call: .
cdr3_aa: CASTIGGRANYGYTF
cdr3_nt: TGTGCCAGCACCATTGGGGGGAGAGCTAACTATGGCTACACCTTC

j_call: TRBJ1-5
v_call: TRBV19
cdr3_length: 15
clone_size: few
d_call: .
cdr3_aa: CASSIDGRHGQPQHF
cdr3_nt: TGTGCCAGTAGTATAGACGGCAGGCACGGTCAGCCCCAGCATTTT

j_call: TRBJ2-7
v_call: TRBV7-6
cdr3_length: 14
clone_size: many
d_call: .
cdr3_aa: CASSPLDGTYEQYF
cdr3_nt: TGTGCCAGCAGCCCCTTAGATGGGACCTACGAGCAGTACTTC

j_call: TRBJ2-1
v_call: TRBV29-1
cdr3_length: 13
clone_size: many
d_call: .
cdr3_aa: CSVDSPSGNEQFF
cdr3_nt: TGCAGCGTTGACTCGCCTTCTGGCAATGAGCAGTTCTTC

j_call: TRBJ2-7
v_call: TRBV12-3/TRBV12-4
cdr3_length: 14
clone_size: .
d_call: .
cdr3_aa: CASRTGTWGYEQYF
cdr3_nt: TGTGCCAGCAGAACCGGGACTTGGGGCTACGAGCAGTACTTC

j_call: TRBJ2-1
v_call: TRBV10-3
cdr3_length: 17
clone_size: many
d_call: TRBD1
cdr3_aa: CATATSSGTGPRNEQFF
cdr3_nt: TGTGCCACCGCTACTTCCTCCGGGACAGGGCCTCGCAATGAGCAGTTCTTC

j_call: TRBJ2-1
v_call: TRBV24-1
cdr3_length: 16
clone_size: few
d_call: TRBD2
cdr3_aa: CATSDPEGLAHNEQFF
cdr3_nt: TGTGCCACCAGTGATCCTGAAGGACTAGCCCACAATGAGCAGTTCTTC

j_call: TRBJ1-5
v_call: TRBV2
cdr3_length: 13
clone_size: .
d_call: TRBD1
cdr3_aa: CASDDRGRSPQHF
cdr3_nt: TGTGCCAGCGATGACAGGGGTCGATCGCCCCAGCATTTT

j_call: TRBJ2-5
v_call: TRBV7-9
cdr3_length: 15
clone_size: few
d_call: TRBD2
cdr3_aa: CASNPIRGVQETQYF
cdr3_nt: TGTGCCAGCAATCCAATCCGGGGGGTCCAAGAGACCCAGTACTTC

j_call: TRBJ1-6
v_call: TRBV7-3
cdr3_length: 13
clone_size: many
d_call: .
cdr3_aa: CASSSSILSPLHF
cdr3_nt: TGTGCCAGCAGCTCTAGTATATTATCACCCCTCCACTTT

j_call: TRBJ2-4
v_call: TRBV2
cdr3_length: 13
clone_size: .
d_call: .
cdr3_aa: CASTDGTKNIQYF
cdr3_nt: TGTGCCAGCACGGACGGTACTAAAAACATTCAGTACTTC

j_call: TRBJ2-3
v_call: TRBV7-2
cdr3_length: 16
clone_size: many
d_call: TRBD2
cdr3_aa: CASSSGLAGVTDTQYF
cdr3_nt: TGTGCCAGCAGCTCGGGACTAGCGGGGGTCACAGATACGCAGTATTTT

j_call: TRBJ1-5
v_call: TRBV12-3/TRBV12-4
cdr3_length: 15
clone_size: many
d_call: .
cdr3_aa: CASSLRTASNQPQHF
cdr3_nt: TGTGCCAGCAGTTTGCGGACGGCAAGCAATCAGCCCCAGCATTTT

j_call: TRBJ2-1
v_call: TRBV7-2
cdr3_length: 15
clone_size: .
d_call: TRBD2
cdr3_aa: CASRRTRGGSHEQFF
cdr3_nt: TGTGCCAGCAGACGCACCCGGGGGGGCAGTCATGAGCAGTTCTTC

j_call: TRBJ1-2
v_call: TRBV6-1
cdr3_length: 13
clone_size: few
d_call: .
cdr3_aa: CASRSQVSYGYTF
cdr3_nt: TGTGCCAGCAGGTCACAGGTTTCCTATGGCTACACCTTC

j_call: TRBJ2-5
v_call: TRBV10-3
cdr3_length: 13
clone_size: many
d_call: .
cdr3_aa: CAISGTSQETQYF
cdr3_nt: TGTGCCATCAGTGGGACAAGTCAAGAGACCCAGTACTTC

j_call: TRBJ2-5
v_call: TRBV7-2
cdr3_length: 14
clone_size: many
d_call: .
cdr3_aa: CASSLVWSGETQYF
cdr3_nt: TGTGCCAGCAGCTTAGTTTGGAGTGGAGAGACCCAGTACTTC

j_call: TRBJ2-2
v_call: TRBV12-3/TRBV12-4
cdr3_length: 14
clone_size: many
d_call: .
cdr3_aa: CASSPSLNTGELFF
cdr3_nt: TGTGCCAGCAGTCCCAGTTTGAACACCGGGGAGCTGTTTTTT

j_call: TRBJ2-1
v_call: TRBV6-5
cdr3_length: 17
clone_size: many
d_call: TRBD2
cdr3_aa: CASSYSMGAGVNNEQFF
cdr3_nt: TGTGCCAGCAGTTACTCGATGGGAGCGGGGGTGAACAATGAGCAGTTCTTC